The sequence of this TCR beta chain was determined in a study of T-cell memory formation after mild COVID-19. V lost 6 bases and J lost 2, with 17 bases in between. Germline loops: CDR1 DFQATT, CDR2 SNEGSKA (reference sequence). The CDR3 length is 15 residues. Constant-segment primers and 5'RACE yielded cDNA libraries for TCR alpha and TCR beta, each carrying sample barcodes and UMIs. TCRdb re-derived calls from the 5' RACE reads in MiXCR, one entry per CDR3 protein. The data contain 350,000 to 500,000 distinct CDR3 sequences, around a quarter of them singletons. The material sequenced was PBMCs or a T cell subset sorted from them (not recorded which). The clonotype originates from an adult woman who had mild COVID-19 (a few samples of this study predate the infection). Cell type and time point are not known. The chain is built from TRBV20-1 and TRBJ1-5, with D uncertain. The CDR3 nucleotides read TGCAGTGCCTCCGCTCGGGGATCGGGCAATCAGCCCCAGCATTTT. Residues: CSASARGSGNQPQHF.